These T cell receptor beta chains were read from a single sample in a study of blood T cell repertoires in COVID-19. The assay was immunoSEQ multiplex PCR, and TCRdb's table has in-frame clones only and misses some. Altogether about 210,000 clones are present, about 92% being singletons, with the ten largest covering under 1.5%. Material: peripheral blood. The origin of the receptors is a man younger than 45 with acute or convalescent COVID-19. Both conserved end residues are part of each CDR3. A D gene is named only where the DNA matches it firmly. Where a row states a size, it is once, few, many or the class of an expanded clone; other rows omit it.

clone size	V gene	J gene	D gene	CDR3 protein	CDR3 DNA
once	TRBV6-5	TRBJ1-3	TRBD1	CASSYSRTGPSTIYF	TGTGCCAGCAGTTACAGTCGGACAGGGCCGAGCACCATATATTTT
-	TRBV5-4	TRBJ1-5	-	CASSSNLEGWGNQPQHF	TGTGCCAGCAGCTCAAACCTTGAGGGCTGGGGCAATCAGCCCCAGCATTTT
-	TRBV9	TRBJ2-7	-	CASSLHTSYEQYF	TGTGCCAGCAGCTTACACACCTCCTACGAGCAGTACTTC
-	TRBV5-1	TRBJ2-3	-	CASTPGLSTDTQYF	TGCGCCAGCACCCCGGGACTTAGCACAGATACGCAGTATTTT
-	TRBV7-9	TRBJ2-7	TRBD1	CASSPPPGQESYEQYF	TGTGCCAGCAGCCCTCCCCCGGGACAGGAGTCCTACGAGCAGTACTTC
-	TRBV28	TRBJ2-7	-	CASSLAGYEQYF	TGTGCCAGCAGTTTGGCGGGTTACGAGCAGTACTTC
-	TRBV5-4	TRBJ2-2	TRBD2	CATRLAGFNTGELFF	TGTGCCACCAGACTAGCGGGGTTCAACACCGGGGAGCTGTTTTTT
-	TRBV5-1	TRBJ1-2	-	CASSFFGAEQANYGYTF	TGCGCCAGCAGCTTCTTTGGGGCCGAACAGGCTAACTATGGCTACACCTTC
-	TRBV3-1/TRBV3-2	TRBJ2-2	-	CASSHTGGGTRGTTGELFF	TGTGCCAGCAGCCACACGGGGGGCGGGACGAGGGGAACAACCGGGGAGCTGTTTTTT
-	TRBV6-5	TRBJ1-2	-	CASSYRGSPNGGYTF	TGTGCCAGCAGTTACAGGGGCAGCCCTAACGGAGGCTACACCTTC
-	TRBV14	TRBJ2-7	TRBD1	CASSQGGTVPYEQYF	TGTGCCAGCAGCCAAGGAGGGACAGTCCCCTACGAGCAGTACTTC
-	TRBV7-9	TRBJ1-4	TRBD1	CASSVDRGNEKLFF	TGTGCCAGCAGCGTGGACAGGGGCAATGAAAAACTGTTTTTT
-	TRBV19	TRBJ1-1	-	CASSPPAVVRAFF	TGTGCCAGTAGCCCACCCGCGGTAGTTCGAGCTTTCTTT
-	TRBV7-9	TRBJ2-3	TRBD2	CASSFLAGADTQYF	TGTGCCAGCAGCTTCCTAGCGGGCGCAGATACGCAGTATTTT
-	TRBV18	TRBJ2-7	-	CASSQGTDSYEQYF	TGTGCCAGCTCACAAGGCACAGACTCCTACGAGCAGTACTTC
-	TRBV11-2	TRBJ2-7	-	CASSFSGTPYEQYF	TGTGCCAGCAGCTTTTCCGGGACACCCTACGAGCAGTACTTC
-	TRBV28	TRBJ1-2	TRBD1	CASSLRDRLFYGYTF	TGTGCCAGCAGTTTACGGGACAGACTATTCTATGGCTACACCTTC
-	TRBV29-1	TRBJ1-2	-	CSVETRFDGYTF	TGCAGCGTTGAAACCAGATTCGATGGCTACACCTTC
-	TRBV12-3/TRBV12-4	TRBJ2-6	-	CASSKEGANVLTF	TGTGCCAGCAGCAAGGAGGGGGCCAACGTCCTGACTTTC
-	TRBV6-1	TRBJ1-2	-	CASSDRAGYTF	TGTGCCAGCAGTGACAGGGCTGGCTACACCTTC
-	TRBV7-2	TRBJ2-5	-	CASSLYETQYF	TGTGCCAGCAGCTTATATGAGACCCAGTACTTC
-	TRBV28	TRBJ2-4	TRBD1	CASSYPFTGTGGPAKNIQYF	TGTGCCAGCAGTTACCCCTTCACCGGGACAGGGGGCCCCGCCAAAAACATTCAGTACTTC
-	TRBV30	TRBJ2-5	-	CAWSVLVETQYF	TGTGCCTGGAGTGTACTGGTTGAGACCCAGTACTTC
-	TRBV10-2	TRBJ1-5	-	CASSGGGNQPQHF	TGCGCCAGCAGTGGAGGCGGAAATCAGCCCCAGCATTTT
-	TRBV11-2	TRBJ1-6	-	CASSFRRVGFGSPLHF	TGTGCCAGCAGCTTTCGGCGGGTTGGATTTGGATCACCCCTCCACTTT